This T cell receptor beta chain was retrieved from a study of cytomegalovirus exposure and HLA in healthy donors. Germline-derived CDR1 and CDR2 are SGHVS and FQNEAQ. V shed 5 bases and J 5 bases; nucleotides not matched to a gene: 11. The CDR3 length is 15 residues. PCR amplification relied on 60 Vbeta primers (plus 13 Jbeta primers). Original processing notes: In a later analysis, some 80 million unique TCR beta chains included roughly 11 million shared by two or more donors. TCRdb keeps only in-frame clones here, not all; method: immunoSEQ multiplex PCR. V, J and clone size were drawn from that table, and D and trimming were deduced from the DNA. The sample contains hundreds of thousands of clones, about 87% of which appear only once. In regard to this clone: Its specificity is unknown.

The donors were healthy bone marrow donors. Study-wide findings and caveats: Common viral pathogens were later found to be apparently linked to several of the most significant clusters. Usually a TCR sequence was rare, but some public TCRs were found in many donors.

The chain recombines TRBV7-8 with TRBJ2-7, with 8 nucleotides matching TRBD2. The receptor comes from a young woman in good health and CMV-seronegative. Sequenced sample: PBMCs. The CDR3 DNA reads TGTGCCAGCAGCCATAGTCGGGGGGGCCTTCACGAGCAGTACTTC. It codes for CASSHSRGGLHEQYF.